A selection of T cell receptor beta chains follows, all from one sample in a study of cytomegalovirus exposure and HLA in healthy donors. The table came from immunoSEQ multiplex PCR; TCRdb's copy has only in-frame clones and leaves some out. The sample includes some 170,000 clones, approximately 85% of them seen just once. Input material: PBMCs. The receptors were gathered from a girl aged 2 to 9 in good health and CMV-seropositive. The CDR3 runs from the conserved cysteine through the conserved F or W. Fields, in order: J gene, clone size, V gene, D gene, CDR3 protein, CDR3 DNA. The D gene is left open where the match is weak. A clone size is listed for some rows: how often the clone was seen (once, few, many), or a class if it is expanded.

j_call: TRBJ1-1
clone_size: -
v_call: TRBV6-6
d_call: -
cdr3_aa: CASSPHGRGNTEAFF
cdr3_nt: TGTGCCAGCAGTCCTCATGGCAGGGGGAACACTGAAGCTTTCTTT

j_call: TRBJ1-4
clone_size: -
v_call: TRBV19
d_call: -
cdr3_aa: CASSPVRGEKLFF
cdr3_nt: TGTGCCAGTAGCCCTGTGAGAGGAGAAAAACTGTTTTTT

j_call: TRBJ2-7
clone_size: -
v_call: TRBV27
d_call: -
cdr3_aa: CASSLYGQDEQYF
cdr3_nt: TGTGCCAGCAGTTTATATGGCCAGGACGAGCAGTACTTC

j_call: TRBJ2-7
clone_size: -
v_call: TRBV5-6
d_call: TRBD2
cdr3_aa: CASSYLSGPSYEQYF
cdr3_nt: TGTGCCAGCAGCTATCTTAGCGGGCCCTCCTACGAGCAGTACTTC

j_call: TRBJ2-7
clone_size: -
v_call: TRBV6-5
d_call: TRBD2
cdr3_aa: CASSSAETGGVDEQYF
cdr3_nt: TGTGCCAGCAGTTCAGCCGAGACCGGGGGGGTTGACGAGCAGTACTTC

j_call: TRBJ2-7
clone_size: -
v_call: TRBV30
d_call: TRBD1
cdr3_aa: CAWDRDREYEQYF
cdr3_nt: TGTGCCTGGGACCGGGACAGGGAATACGAGCAGTACTTC

j_call: TRBJ1-3
clone_size: -
v_call: TRBV30
d_call: -
cdr3_aa: CAWNDRRGNTIYF
cdr3_nt: TGTGCCTGGAACGACAGAAGAGGAAACACCATATATTTT

j_call: TRBJ1-2
clone_size: -
v_call: TRBV15
d_call: -
cdr3_aa: CATSRGRGDYGYTF
cdr3_nt: TGTGCCACCAGCAGAGGACGGGGGGACTATGGCTACACCTTC

j_call: TRBJ1-2
clone_size: -
v_call: TRBV6-5
d_call: TRBD1
cdr3_aa: CASTQGAGGYTF
cdr3_nt: TGTGCCAGCACCCAGGGGGCAGGCGGCTACACCTTC

j_call: TRBJ2-3
clone_size: few
v_call: TRBV6-4
d_call: TRBD2
cdr3_aa: CASSGRATDTQYF
cdr3_nt: TGTGCCAGCAGCGGGAGGGCCACAGATACGCAGTATTTT

j_call: TRBJ2-3
clone_size: -
v_call: TRBV5-6
d_call: -
cdr3_aa: CASRPGGSTDTQYF
cdr3_nt: TGTGCCAGCCGTCCCGGCGGGAGCACAGATACGCAGTATTTT

j_call: TRBJ1-1
clone_size: -
v_call: TRBV6-5
d_call: -
cdr3_aa: CASSYSGQTEAFF
cdr3_nt: TGTGCCAGCAGTTACTCGGGGCAGACTGAAGCTTTCTTT

j_call: TRBJ1-5
clone_size: -
v_call: TRBV15
d_call: -
cdr3_aa: CATSRGLNSNQPQHF
cdr3_nt: TGTGCCACCAGCAGAGGACTTAATAGCAATCAGCCCCAGCATTTT

j_call: TRBJ1-3
clone_size: -
v_call: TRBV6-1
d_call: -
cdr3_aa: CASSEFSGHRSGNTIYF
cdr3_nt: TGTGCCAGCAGTGAATTTTCGGGACACCGCTCTGGAAACACCATATATTTT

j_call: TRBJ1-2
clone_size: -
v_call: TRBV5-1
d_call: -
cdr3_aa: CASSLGTGISYGYTF
cdr3_nt: TGCGCCAGCAGCTTGGGTACAGGGATCAGCTATGGCTACACCTTC

j_call: TRBJ2-4
clone_size: -
v_call: TRBV30
d_call: -
cdr3_aa: CAFHAGGWDIQYF
cdr3_nt: TGTGCCTTCCACGCTGGGGGGTGGGACATTCAGTACTTC

j_call: TRBJ2-5
clone_size: -
v_call: TRBV7-7
d_call: -
cdr3_aa: CASSSGRAEETQYF
cdr3_nt: TGTGCTAGCAGCTCGGGCAGGGCGGAAGAGACCCAGTACTTC

j_call: TRBJ1-2
clone_size: once
v_call: TRBV18
d_call: -
cdr3_aa: CASSPQGRSGYTF
cdr3_nt: TGTGCCAGCTCACCACAGGGGAGGAGTGGCTACACCTTC

j_call: TRBJ1-1
clone_size: -
v_call: TRBV7-3
d_call: -
cdr3_aa: CASSTDRNTEAFF
cdr3_nt: TGTGCCAGCAGCACCGACAGGAACACTGAAGCTTTCTTT

j_call: TRBJ2-2
clone_size: -
v_call: TRBV25-1
d_call: TRBD2
cdr3_aa: CASYPISGRGANTGELFF
cdr3_nt: TGTGCCAGCTACCCCATTAGCGGGCGGGGCGCGAACACCGGGGAGCTGTTTTTT

j_call: TRBJ2-7
clone_size: -
v_call: TRBV27
d_call: TRBD2
cdr3_aa: CASSLPAAGVPYEQYF
cdr3_nt: TGTGCCAGCAGTTTACCTGCCGCGGGAGTCCCCTACGAGCAGTACTTC

j_call: TRBJ2-5
clone_size: -
v_call: TRBV28
d_call: TRBD1
cdr3_aa: CASSISGTEETQYF
cdr3_nt: TGTGCCAGCAGTATTTCCGGGACAGAAGAGACCCAGTACTTC

j_call: TRBJ2-7
clone_size: -
v_call: TRBV29-1
d_call: TRBD1
cdr3_aa: CSVEDRTGPYEQYF
cdr3_nt: TGCAGCGTTGAAGATCGGACAGGGCCCTACGAGCAGTACTTC

j_call: TRBJ2-6
clone_size: few
v_call: TRBV7-3
d_call: -
cdr3_aa: CASSLISGIGSSGANVLTF
cdr3_nt: TGTGCCAGCAGCTTGATATCAGGGATAGGTAGCTCTGGGGCCAACGTCCTGACTTTC

j_call: TRBJ2-3
clone_size: -
v_call: TRBV5-1
d_call: TRBD1
cdr3_aa: CASSLYTGQPPDTQYF
cdr3_nt: TGCGCCAGCAGCTTATATACGGGACAGCCGCCAGATACGCAGTATTTT

j_call: TRBJ2-7
clone_size: -
v_call: TRBV11-2
d_call: -
cdr3_aa: CASSLVTDYSYEQYF
cdr3_nt: TGTGCCAGCAGCTTAGTTACGGACTACTCCTACGAGCAGTACTTC

j_call: TRBJ1-1
clone_size: once
v_call: TRBV5-1
d_call: -
cdr3_aa: CASSLLGGTGTEAFF
cdr3_nt: TGCGCCAGCAGCTTGCTGGGCGGGACGGGAACTGAAGCTTTCTTT

j_call: TRBJ2-7
clone_size: -
v_call: TRBV2
d_call: TRBD1
cdr3_aa: CASSPDRDHEQYF
cdr3_nt: TGTGCCAGCAGCCCGGACAGGGACCACGAGCAGTACTTC

j_call: TRBJ2-1
clone_size: -
v_call: TRBV7-9
d_call: TRBD2
cdr3_aa: CASSLWSGRGHNEQFF
cdr3_nt: TGTGCCAGCAGCCTATGGAGCGGGAGGGGACACAATGAGCAGTTCTTC

j_call: TRBJ1-1
clone_size: -
v_call: TRBV5-7
d_call: -
cdr3_aa: CASSSAPGRNTEAFF
cdr3_nt: TGTGCCAGCAGCTCGGCGCCGGGTCGGAACACTGAAGCTTTCTTT

j_call: TRBJ2-1
clone_size: -
v_call: TRBV6-5
d_call: -
cdr3_aa: CASSYSAGDNEQFF
cdr3_nt: TGTGCCAGCAGTTACTCTGCAGGGGATAATGAGCAGTTCTTC

j_call: TRBJ1-3
clone_size: -
v_call: TRBV30
d_call: -
cdr3_aa: CAWSGGAYGNTIYF
cdr3_nt: TGTGCCTGGAGCGGAGGGGCATACGGAAACACCATATATTTT

j_call: TRBJ2-3
clone_size: -
v_call: TRBV7-9
d_call: TRBD2
cdr3_aa: CASSFSGRLTDTQYF
cdr3_nt: TGTGCCAGCAGCTTTAGCGGGAGGCTCACAGATACGCAGTATTTT

j_call: TRBJ2-1
clone_size: -
v_call: TRBV6-1
d_call: -
cdr3_aa: CASRPLGVLYNEQFF
cdr3_nt: TGTGCCAGCAGGCCCTTAGGGGTCCTTTACAATGAGCAGTTCTTC

j_call: TRBJ2-2
clone_size: -
v_call: TRBV13
d_call: TRBD2
cdr3_aa: CASSLEAGVPTGELFF
cdr3_nt: TGTGCCAGCAGTCTAGAGGCGGGAGTCCCCACCGGGGAGCTGTTTTTT

j_call: TRBJ1-4
clone_size: -
v_call: TRBV7-8
d_call: -
cdr3_aa: CASSLAGGVAPGEKLFF
cdr3_nt: TGTGCCAGCAGCTTAGCGGGGGGGGTTGCTCCCGGAGAAAAACTGTTTTTT

j_call: TRBJ2-7
clone_size: -
v_call: TRBV27
d_call: -
cdr3_aa: CASSYAGTDYEQYF
cdr3_nt: TGTGCCAGCAGTTATGCAGGTACCGACTACGAGCAGTACTTC

j_call: TRBJ1-2
clone_size: -
v_call: TRBV4-2
d_call: -
cdr3_aa: CASSQGGGGGNYGYTF
cdr3_nt: TGTGCCAGCAGCCAAGGGGGGGGCGGGGGCAACTATGGCTACACCTTC

j_call: TRBJ1-2
clone_size: -
v_call: TRBV4-2
d_call: TRBD1
cdr3_aa: CASSQPRTGFYGYTF
cdr3_nt: TGTGCCAGCAGCCAACCCAGGACAGGGTTCTATGGCTACACCTTC

j_call: TRBJ1-4
clone_size: -
v_call: TRBV5-6
d_call: TRBD1
cdr3_aa: CASSPTGTGREKLFF
cdr3_nt: TGTGCCAGCAGCCCTACCGGGACAGGGAGGGAAAAACTGTTTTTT

j_call: TRBJ2-1
clone_size: -
v_call: TRBV27
d_call: TRBD2
cdr3_aa: CASSQGGEGYNEQFF
cdr3_nt: TGTGCCAGCAGCCAGGGCGGGGAGGGCTACAATGAGCAGTTCTTC

j_call: TRBJ1-2
clone_size: -
v_call: TRBV30
d_call: -
cdr3_aa: CAWSVRGNHGYTF
cdr3_nt: TGTGCCTGGAGTGTACGGGGGAACCATGGCTACACCTTC

j_call: TRBJ1-4
clone_size: -
v_call: TRBV5-6
d_call: TRBD1
cdr3_aa: CASRLTGVGEKLFF
cdr3_nt: TGTGCCAGCAGGCTGACAGGGGTAGGGGAAAAACTGTTTTTT

j_call: TRBJ2-7
clone_size: -
v_call: TRBV6-6
d_call: TRBD2
cdr3_aa: CASKGGSGHEQYF
cdr3_nt: TGTGCCAGCAAAGGCGGGAGTGGCCACGAGCAGTACTTC

j_call: TRBJ2-7
clone_size: -
v_call: TRBV7-3
d_call: -
cdr3_aa: CASSSGTGGQYF
cdr3_nt: TGTGCCAGCAGCTCGGGAACGGGTGGGCAGTACTTC

j_call: TRBJ2-2
clone_size: once
v_call: TRBV7-9
d_call: TRBD1
cdr3_aa: CASSATGAGELFF
cdr3_nt: TGTGCCAGCAGCGCCACAGGGGCCGGGGAGCTGTTTTTT

j_call: TRBJ2-7
clone_size: once
v_call: TRBV27
d_call: TRBD1
cdr3_aa: CASSLLRGQGAGEQYF
cdr3_nt: TGTGCCAGCAGTTTATTGAGGGGACAGGGTGCGGGTGAGCAGTACTTC

j_call: TRBJ2-3
clone_size: -
v_call: TRBV6-1
d_call: -
cdr3_aa: CASSANGGPPDTQYF
cdr3_nt: TGTGCCAGCAGTGCCAATGGAGGGCCCCCAGATACGCAGTATTTT

j_call: TRBJ2-5
clone_size: -
v_call: TRBV30
d_call: -
cdr3_aa: CACYQGLETQYF
cdr3_nt: TGTGCCTGCTATCAGGGACTAGAGACCCAGTACTTC

j_call: TRBJ2-1
clone_size: -
v_call: TRBV13
d_call: TRBD2
cdr3_aa: CASSSIAGGNEQFF
cdr3_nt: TGTGCCAGCAGCTCGATAGCGGGAGGGAATGAGCAGTTCTTC

j_call: TRBJ1-2
clone_size: -
v_call: TRBV29-1
d_call: -
cdr3_aa: CSVNIGEGGGYTF
cdr3_nt: TGCAGCGTCAACATCGGGGAGGGTGGTGGCTACACCTTC

j_call: TRBJ1-1
clone_size: -
v_call: TRBV6-5
d_call: -
cdr3_aa: CASSYFGVKDTEAFF
cdr3_nt: TGTGCCAGCAGTTACTTCGGGGTAAAGGACACTGAAGCTTTCTTT

j_call: TRBJ1-2
clone_size: once
v_call: TRBV28
d_call: TRBD1
cdr3_aa: CAILVRQGVHGYTF
cdr3_nt: TGTGCCATCCTAGTCAGGCAGGGGGTTCATGGCTACACCTTC

j_call: TRBJ2-7
clone_size: once
v_call: TRBV28
d_call: -
cdr3_aa: CASSFYFGQILSYEQYF
cdr3_nt: TGTGCCAGCAGTTTTTACTTCGGACAGATACTCTCCTACGAGCAGTACTTC

j_call: TRBJ2-5
clone_size: -
v_call: TRBV29-1
d_call: TRBD2
cdr3_aa: CSVAGGRQETQYF
cdr3_nt: TGCAGCGTTGCCGGCGGGAGACAAGAGACCCAGTACTTC

j_call: TRBJ2-1
clone_size: few
v_call: TRBV18
d_call: -
cdr3_aa: CASSPSKTRYLNEQFF
cdr3_nt: TGTGCCAGCTCACCTTCAAAGACTAGGTATTTGAATGAGCAGTTCTTC

j_call: TRBJ2-3
clone_size: -
v_call: TRBV4-1
d_call: -
cdr3_aa: CASSQGLVTPSTDTQYF
cdr3_nt: TGCGCCAGCAGCCAAGGGCTGGTTACCCCTAGCACAGATACGCAGTATTTT

j_call: TRBJ1-2
clone_size: -
v_call: TRBV6-5
d_call: -
cdr3_aa: CASSYRGSPNYGYTF
cdr3_nt: TGTGCCAGCAGTTACAGGGGTTCGCCCAACTATGGCTACACCTTC

j_call: TRBJ2-5
clone_size: -
v_call: TRBV19
d_call: TRBD2
cdr3_aa: CASSIARGGLQETQYF
cdr3_nt: TGTGCCAGTAGTATCGCGCGGGGGGGCCTCCAAGAGACCCAGTACTTC